Following are 23 T cell receptor beta chains from one sample sequenced in a study of T cells in Graves' hyperthyroidism and ophthalmopathy. What was amplified from RNA transcripts were TCR beta CDR3 regions. HTBI primers were used for first-round RT-PCR of the TCR CDR3. TCRdb recomputed calls from the multiplex PCR reads with MiXCR, one row per CDR3 protein. The table includes more than 350,000 distinct CDR3 sequences, about 16% detected once. The specimen sequenced was blood. The receptors were gathered from a woman aged 55-70 years with Graves' ophthalmopathy.

This clonotype was observed many times. V is TRBV30 and J is TRBJ2-7; 9 bases fit TRBD1. This CDR3 comprises 13 residues. After removal of 4 bases from V and 6 bases from J, the junction contained 7 bases not matched to a gene. Germline CDR1 reads GTSNPN; CDR2 reads SVGIG (reference sequence). The chain's CDR3 is CAWMPGQGLEQYF. The CDR3 DNA follows: TGTGCCTGGATGCCGGGACAGGGACTCGAGCAGTACTTC. The full variable domain, in which reference TRBV30 and TRBJ2-7 provide the parts outside the CDR3, is SQTIHQWPATLVQPVGSPLSLECTVEGTSNPNLYWYRQAAGRGLQLLFYSVGIGQISSEVPQNLSASRPQDRQFILSSKKLLLSDSGFYLCAWMPGQGLEQYFGPGTRLTVT.

CDR3 sequence (DNA): TGCAGTGCGGTATGGACGCCGGACACTGAAGCTTTCTTT. Translating it yields CSAVWTPDTEAFF. This chain uses TRBV20-1 with TRBJ1-1, with no clear D. V gave up 6 bases and J gave up 3 bases, with 14 bases separating them. The CDR3 is 13 residues long. In germline, CDR1 is DFQATT, CDR2 SNEGSKA (reference sequence).

This chain links TRBV18 with TRBJ1-1, with D possibly matching TRBD1 (5 bases). The CDR3 contains 17 residues. The V and J ends lost 2 bases and 0 bases respectively, with 16 bases between them. CDR1 is KGHSH and CDR2 is LQKENI in the germline V gene. CDR3 bases: TGTGCCAGCTCACCAAGCCGGGGGATGGCCATGAACACTGAAGCTTTCTTT. Residues: CASSPSRGMAMNTEAFF.

This clonotype was seen a handful of times. V gene TRBV12-3 or TRBV12-4 combines with J gene TRBJ2-2; weak D call: TRBD2 (6 bases). The CDR3 extends over 15 amino acids. Trimming took off 6 bases at V and 5 bases at J, with 16 bases between the two ends. The CDR3: CASSAGGVGTGELFF. The CDR3 nucleotides read TGTGCCAGCAGCGCCGGCGGGGTAGGGACCGGGGAGCTGTTTTTT.

Many counts were recorded for this clonotype. This chain joins TRBV20-1 and TRBJ2-1; 7 bases agree with TRBD1. The germline V gene encodes CDR1 DFQATT and CDR2 SNEGSKA (reference sequence). The CDR3 totals 16 residues. The V and J ends lost 0 bases and 8 bases, in that order; junction bases with no gene match: 13. As DNA, the CDR3 is TGCAGTGCTAGAGATCTGCCCGGACAGGCACCGGATGAGCAGTTCTTC. Its translation: CSARDLPGQAPDEQFF.

V gene TRBV5-1 combines with J gene TRBJ2-7, with 10 positions matching TRBD2. J gave up 5 bases and V 4 bases, and 6 bases lay outside the gene matches. CDR3 size: 14 residues. Germline CDR1 reads SGHRS; CDR2 reads YFSETQ. The CDR3 region is CASSPLAGANEQYF. CDR3 DNA sequence: TGCGCCAGCAGCCCCCTAGCGGGAGCGAACGAGCAGTACTTC.

The V call is TRBV4-1, the J call TRBJ2-2; 7 bases map to TRBD2. Germline trimming cut 1 base from V and 8 bases from J; bases unmatched to any gene: 10. The CDR3 extends over 16 amino acids. Germline CDR1 reads MGHRA; CDR2 reads YSYEKL. The CDR3 is CASSQVGDYPEGELFF. CDR3 bases: TGCGCCAGCAGCCAAGTGGGGGACTACCCTGAGGGGGAGCTGTTTTTT.

In this sample, this clonotype turned up a few times. This rearrangement joins TRBV7-2 to TRBJ2-6; 10 nucleotides line up with TRBD2. Germline CDR1 SGHTA, CDR2 FQGNSA. The junction had 7 bases not matched to a gene; V was cut back by 2 bases and J by 0 bases. The CDR3 runs 19 residues. As DNA, the CDR3 is TGTGCCAGCAGCTTAAGCGGGAGGGCCGGTTCCTCTGGGGCCAACGTCCTGACTTTC. As protein: CASSLSGRAGSSGANVLTF.

The sample holds many counts of this clonotype. V gene TRBV13 combines with J gene TRBJ2-5, with D perhaps being TRBD1 or TRBD2 (6 bases each). CDR1 is PRHDT and CDR2 is FYEKMQ in the germline V gene (reference sequence). Trimming removed 4 bases at V and 5 bases at J, with 11 bases between. The CDR3 runs 13 residues. CDR3 bases: TGTGCCAGCAGCTATACAGGGAGGGAGACCCAGTACTTC. This sequence encodes CASSYTGRETQYF.

This clonotype was seen repeatedly, ten times or more. V usage is TRBV11-3 and J usage is TRBJ2-2; D might be TRBD2 (5 bases). CDR3 length equals 16 residues. Trimming cost V 6 bases and J 2 bases, with 16 bases left between them. Germline CDR1 is SGHNT and CDR2 is YENEEA. CDR3 sequence (DNA): TGTGCCAGCAGTTACGGTGGACTCCCTAACACCGGGGAGCTGTTTTTT. This encodes CASSYGGLPNTGELFF. Supplemented by reference TRBV11-3 and TRBJ2-2, the full variable domain reads EAGVVQSPRYKIIEKKQPVAFWCNPISGHNTLYWYLQNLGQGPELLIRYENEEAVDDSQLPKDRFSAERLKGVDSTLKIQPAELGDSAVYLCASSYGGLPNTGELFFGEGSRLTVL.

The table lists this clonotype with a count of one. The chain combines TRBV19 with TRBJ1-5; no firm D call. The length of the CDR3 is 18 residues. Germline V gene data show CDR1 as LNHDA and CDR2 as SQIVND (reference sequence). V was pared by 5 bases and J by 0 bases, with 20 bases between. The CDR3, as DNA: TGTGCCAGTAGTCCTTACCTGCTAGGTGACTATAGCAATCAGCCCCAGCATTTT. Residues: CASSPYLLGDYSNQPQHF.

This clonotype was counted many times. The rearrangement uses TRBV2 and TRBJ2-1; possibly TRBD1 for D (5 bases). V lost 3 bases to trimming and J lost 2 bases, with 11 bases between them. Germline CDR1 is SNHLY and CDR2 is FYNNEI. The CDR3 covers 15 residues. CDR3: CASSEAQGTYNEQFF. CDR3 sequence (DNA): TGTGCCAGCAGTGAGGCGCAGGGTACCTACAATGAGCAGTTCTTC.

This clonotype was observed many times. This rearrangement joins TRBV7-9 to TRBJ1-2; TRBD1 might be the D (5 bases). CDR3 size: 15 residues. Deletions cut 5 bases from V and 3 bases from J, with 16 bases between. Germline CDR1 and CDR2: SEHNR and FQNEAQ (reference sequence). The CDR3 DNA follows: TGTGCCAGCAGCGGGGCCTCCGGCGGCTACTATGGCTACACCTTC. As protein: CASSGASGGYYGYTF.

This sequence joins TRBV20-1 and TRBJ1-1; no firm D call. Germline loops: CDR1 DFQATT, CDR2 SNEGSKA (reference sequence). V dropped 1 base and J dropped 2 bases, with 11 bases sitting between them. The CDR3 has 14 amino acids. The CDR3 loop is CSARVGVFNTEAFF. The DNA of the CDR3 is TGCAGTGCTAGAGTTGGGGTATTCAACACTGAAGCTTTCTTT.

This clonotype was seen at least ten times. This sequence joins TRBV28 and TRBJ2-5, with 10 bases lining up with TRBD1. Losses at the gene ends were 6 bases for V and 2 bases for J; bases not matched to a gene: 6. Per the germline V gene, CDR1 is MDHEN and CDR2 is SYDVKM. This CDR3 comprises 15 residues. The CDR3 DNA reads as TGTGCCAGCAGGGGACAGGGGAAGCGTCAAGAGACCCAGTACTTC. This translates into CASRGQGKRQETQYF.

This clonotype was found many times. The V and J genes are TRBV20-1 and TRBJ2-7, with TRBD1 matching 8 bases. This CDR3 comprises 14 residues. The trim removed 1 base at V and 3 bases at J, leaving 5 bases unmatched. In germline, CDR1 is DFQATT, CDR2 SNEGSKA (reference sequence). CDR3 DNA sequence: TGCAGTGCTAGAGGCCCGGGACAGGTCTACGAGCAGTACTTC. The encoded protein is CSARGPGQVYEQYF.

The chain joins TRBV20-1 to TRBJ1-3; D is unresolved. Trimming took 0 bases from V and 4 from J, leaving 7 bases between them. The germline CDR1 and CDR2 sequences are DFQATT and SNEGSKA (reference sequence). CDR3 size: 13 residues. The CDR3 DNA sequence: TGCAGTGCTAGAGATAAGACGGGAAACACCATATATTTT. Translated: CSARDKTGNTIYF.

This clonotype occurred a few times. The chain is built from TRBV30 and TRBJ1-1, with 9 bases lining up with TRBD1. V trimming: 5 bases; J trimming: 6 bases; junction bases outside the gene matches: 4. This CDR3 region has 12 residues. Germline V gives CDR1 GTSNPN, CDR2 SVGIG (reference sequence). This chain's CDR3 is CAWGGQGAEAFF. The CDR3 nucleotides read TGTGCCTGGGGGGGACAGGGAGCTGAAGCTTTCTTT.

This clonotype was found many times. The chain uses TRBV30 and TRBJ2-1, with 12 bases lining up with TRBD2. Germline CDR1 reads GTSNPN; CDR2 reads SVGIG (reference sequence). The junction had 6 bases not matched to a gene; V was cut back by 3 bases and J by 0 bases. CDR3 length equals 17 residues. This CDR3 is CAWSAGLAGLSYNEQFF. CDR3 bases: TGTGCCTGGAGCGCCGGACTAGCGGGGCTCTCCTACAATGAGCAGTTCTTC.

This clonotype was counted ten times or more. The chain is built from TRBV11-2 and TRBJ2-5, with TRBD1 as a possible D gene (6 bases). The CDR3 spans 12 residues. The germline CDR1 and CDR2 sequences are SGHAT and FQNNGV. V gave up 9 bases and J gave up 5 bases, with 13 bases separating them. The CDR3 loop is CASQGSGETQYF. DNA for the CDR3: TGTGCCAGTCAGGGGTCGGGGGAGACCCAGTACTTC. The variable domain in full, completed from reference TRBV11-2 and TRBJ2-5, reads EAGVAQSPRYKIIEKRQSVAFWCNPISGHATLYWYQQILGQGPKLLIQFQNNGVVDDSQLPKDRFSAERLKGVDSTLKIQPAKLEDSAVYLCASQGSGETQYFGPGTRLLVL.

Many counts were recorded for this clonotype. The chain employs TRBV11-2 and TRBJ2-1; D is unresolved. The CDR3 is 11 residues long. Per the germline V gene, CDR1 is SGHAT and CDR2 is FQNNGV. Trimming took 2 bases from V and 9 from J, leaving 5 bases between them. The CDR3 DNA reads TGTGCCAGCAGCTTAAGCCCTGAGCAGTTCTTC. It codes for CASSLSPEQFF.

The chain uses TRBV20-1 and TRBJ2-7; tentative D call: TRBD1 (6 bases). The CDR3 has 13 residues. Germline CDR1 and CDR2: DFQATT and SNEGSKA (reference sequence). Trimming took 2 bases from V and 2 from J, leaving 10 bases between them. CDR3 protein: CSARQQGPYEQYF. In DNA form, the CDR3 reads TGCAGTGCTAGACAGCAGGGGCCCTACGAGCAGTACTTC.

This clonotype was seen repeatedly, ten times or more. This rearrangement joins TRBV20-1 to TRBJ2-1; TRBD2 matches 7 bases. Germline V gives CDR1 DFQATT, CDR2 SNEGSKA (reference sequence). V shed 0 bases, J shed 0 bases, and the junction held 5 bases outside the gene matches. CDR3 length: 16 residues. The DNA of the CDR3 is TGCAGTGCTAGAGATTCGGGCGGGAGCTCCTACAATGAGCAGTTCTTC. Residues: CSARDSGGSSYNEQFF.